This TCR beta chain was sequenced for a study of T cell responses to AZD1222 COVID-19 vaccine. Study summary: Doses given second, at about 4 or about 12 weeks, were pooled.

Germline V lookup: CDR1 LGHNA, CDR2 YNFKEQ. This CDR3 is built from 12 residues. Trimming took 6 bases from V and 9 from J, leaving 9 bases between them. Overall study findings and caveats: Spike-specific TCR breadth rose after two AZD1222 doses, and depth rose as well. There were mostly white British donors and more females than males, and clonal diversity was possibly underestimated. Among AZD1222 vaccinees, only 5 to 7 were seropositive at baseline.

Details on this clone: The antigen remains unidentified.

The method was immunoSEQ multiplex PCR; TCRdb's version includes in-frame clones alone and lacks a portion of them. This table has about 140,000 clones, just over 85% appearing once. Sequences were derived from peripheral blood, sampled on day 0 of AZD1222 vaccination. This sequence joins TRBV4-2 and TRBJ1-6; D unclear. The clonotype originates from an adult in good health. The CDR3 DNA sequence: TGTGCCAGCAGACAGTCGGGTTCACCCCTCCACTTT. This codes for CASRQSGSPLHF.